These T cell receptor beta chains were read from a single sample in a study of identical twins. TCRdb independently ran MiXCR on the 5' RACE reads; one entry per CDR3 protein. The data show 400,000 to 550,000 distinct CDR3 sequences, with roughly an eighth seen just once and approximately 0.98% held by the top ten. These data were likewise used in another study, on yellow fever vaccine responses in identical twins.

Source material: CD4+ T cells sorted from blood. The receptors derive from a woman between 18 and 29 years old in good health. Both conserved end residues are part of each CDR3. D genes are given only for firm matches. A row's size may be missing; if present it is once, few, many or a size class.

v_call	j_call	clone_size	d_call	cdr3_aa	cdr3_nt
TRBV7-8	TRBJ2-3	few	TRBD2	CASSKSGGAPDTQYF	TGTGCCAGCAGCAAAAGCGGGGGGGCGCCAGATACGCAGTATTTT
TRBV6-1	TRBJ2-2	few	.	CASSPPGSNTGELFF	TGTGCCAGCAGCCCACCAGGCTCGAACACCGGGGAGCTGTTTTTT
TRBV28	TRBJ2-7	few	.	CASGLRGISYEQYF	TGTGCCAGCGGGCTAAGGGGTATTTCCTACGAGCAGTACTTC
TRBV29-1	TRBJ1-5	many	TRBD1	CSVSNDRVQPQHF	TGCAGCGTCTCGAATGACAGGGTTCAGCCCCAGCATTTT
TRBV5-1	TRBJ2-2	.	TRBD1	CASSLAATGDPGELFF	TGCGCCAGCAGCTTGGCCGCGACAGGGGACCCCGGGGAGCTGTTTTTT
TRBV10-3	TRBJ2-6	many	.	CAISPRDSAGANVLTF	TGTGCCATCAGTCCTAGGGACTCCGCTGGGGCCAACGTCCTGACTTTC
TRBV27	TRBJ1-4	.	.	CASSLISGGVNEKLFF	TGTGCCAGCAGTTTAATTTCCGGGGGGGTTAATGAAAAACTGTTTTTT
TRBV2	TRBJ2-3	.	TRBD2	CASSLQSGRTLTDTQYF	TGTGCCAGCAGTTTACAAAGCGGGAGAACCCTCACAGATACGCAGTATTTT
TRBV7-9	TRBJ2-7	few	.	CASSPGRITYEQYF	TGTGCCAGCAGCCCGGGTCGAATAACCTACGAGCAGTACTTC
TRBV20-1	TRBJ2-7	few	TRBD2	CSARTSGGSYEQYF	TGCAGTGCGAGAACTAGCGGGGGTAGCTACGAGCAGTACTTC
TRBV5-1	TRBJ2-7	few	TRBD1	CASSQTGVSAYEQYF	TGCGCCAGCAGCCAAACAGGGGTCTCAGCCTACGAGCAGTACTTC
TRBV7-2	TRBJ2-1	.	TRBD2	CASKRAGGESYNEQFF	TGTGCCAGCAAGCGAGCGGGAGGTGAGTCTTACAATGAGCAGTTCTTC
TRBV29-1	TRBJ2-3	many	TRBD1	CSGDRKVSDTQYF	TGCAGCGGGGACAGGAAGGTTTCAGATACGCAGTATTTT
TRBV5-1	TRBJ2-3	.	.	CASSLARPDTQYF	TGCGCCAGCAGCTTGGCCCGTCCAGATACGCAGTATTTT
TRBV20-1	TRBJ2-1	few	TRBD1	CSARERQGTHNEQFF	TGCAGTGCTAGAGAGCGACAGGGGACACACAATGAGCAGTTCTTC